The TCR beta chain described here comes from a study of OX40 agonist ivuxolimab in advanced cancers. Study-level points and caveats: CD8+ T cells showed, on average, more clonal expansion than CD4+ cells. Among the lowest peripheral clonal expansion occurred in 0.1-3.0 mg/kg partial responders. By week 6 at 0.1 to 3.0 mg/kg, blood CD4+ and CD8+ T cells had expanded clonally.

At baseline, cycle 4 day 1, and cycle 7 day 1, blood was sampled. Germline lookup yields CDR1 LGHNA and CDR2 YSLEER. The V gene lost 0 bases and the J gene lost 4 bases, with 10 bases spanning the gap. The CDR3 extends over 15 amino acids. About this clone itself: What it binds is not known.

TCRdb keeps only in-frame clones here, not all; method: immunoSEQ multiplex PCR. The sample lists more than 40,000 clones; approximately 90% were seen once. Here the sequenced sample was CD4+ or CD8+ T cells sorted from blood, taken in a trial of the OX40 agonist ivuxolimab. This clonotype originated in an adult with an advanced solid tumor such as melanoma, head and neck, liver or kidney cancer. This chain links TRBV4-3 with TRBJ1-5; D unclear. The CDR3 DNA reads as TGCGCCAGCAGCCAAGACTTACGGATTAATCAGCCCCAGCATTTT. Its translation: CASSQDLRINQPQHF.